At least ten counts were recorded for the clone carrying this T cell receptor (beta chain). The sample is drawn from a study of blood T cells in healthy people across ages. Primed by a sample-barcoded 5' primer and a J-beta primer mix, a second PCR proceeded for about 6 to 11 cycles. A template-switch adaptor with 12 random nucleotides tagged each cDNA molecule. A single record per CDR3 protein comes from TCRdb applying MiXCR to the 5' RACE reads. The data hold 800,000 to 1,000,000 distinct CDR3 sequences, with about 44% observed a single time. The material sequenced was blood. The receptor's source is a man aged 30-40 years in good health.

For the CDR3, the DNA is TGCAGCGTTGTATGGACAGCAGATACGCAGTATTTT. Protein product: CSVVWTADTQYF. The gene calls are TRBV29-1 and TRBJ2-3; D may be TRBD1 (6 bases). V shed 4 bases and J shed 4 bases, with 9 bases lying between them. The CDR3 length is 12 residues. CDR1 is SQVTM, CDR2 ANQGSEA, per germline.